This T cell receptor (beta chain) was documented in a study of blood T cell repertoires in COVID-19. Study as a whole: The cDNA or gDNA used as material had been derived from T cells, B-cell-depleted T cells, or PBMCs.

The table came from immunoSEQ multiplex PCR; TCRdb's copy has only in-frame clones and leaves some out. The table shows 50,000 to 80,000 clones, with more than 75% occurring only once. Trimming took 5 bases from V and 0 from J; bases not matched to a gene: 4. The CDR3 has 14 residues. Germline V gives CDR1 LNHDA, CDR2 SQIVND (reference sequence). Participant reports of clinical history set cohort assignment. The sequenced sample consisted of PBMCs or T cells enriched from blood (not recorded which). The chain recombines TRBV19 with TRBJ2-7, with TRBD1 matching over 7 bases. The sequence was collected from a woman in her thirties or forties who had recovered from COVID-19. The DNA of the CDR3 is TGTGCCAGTAGTCACAGGGGAAGCTCCTACGAGCAGTACTTC. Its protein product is CASSHRGSSYEQYF.